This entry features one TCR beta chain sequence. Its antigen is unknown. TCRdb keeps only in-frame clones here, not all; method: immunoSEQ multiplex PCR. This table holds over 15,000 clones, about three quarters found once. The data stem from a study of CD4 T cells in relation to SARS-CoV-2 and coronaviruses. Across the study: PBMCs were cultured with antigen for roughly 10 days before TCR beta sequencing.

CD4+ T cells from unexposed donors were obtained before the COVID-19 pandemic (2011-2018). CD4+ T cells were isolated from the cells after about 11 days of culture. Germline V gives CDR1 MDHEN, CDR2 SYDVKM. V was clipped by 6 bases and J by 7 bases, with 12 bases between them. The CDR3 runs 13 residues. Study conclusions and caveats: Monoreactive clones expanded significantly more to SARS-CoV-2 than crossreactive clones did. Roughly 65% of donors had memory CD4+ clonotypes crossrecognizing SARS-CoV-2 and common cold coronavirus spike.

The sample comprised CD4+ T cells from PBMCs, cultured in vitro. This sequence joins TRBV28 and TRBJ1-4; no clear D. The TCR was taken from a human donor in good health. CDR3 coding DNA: TGTGCCAGCAGGAGGGCCGGGAGTGAAAAACTGTTTTTT. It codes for CASRRAGSEKLFF.